This T cell receptor (beta chain) appears in the sequencing data of a study of blood T cell repertoires in COVID-19. Across the study: The United States, Italy and Spain were the sources of the acute and convalescent COVID-19 samples. PBMCs, B-cell-depleted T cells, or T cells were the source of the cDNA or gDNA that made up the material.

Authors' methods: Researchers report that nucleated cell counts were estimated from reference gene primer amplification. Here immunoSEQ multiplex PCR was the method, and the copy in TCRdb shows in-frame clones only, minus some. Clone size and the V and J calls come from that table; the DNA yielded D and trimming. The data hold about 16,000 clones, with roughly 89% observed a single time. The sequencing input was peripheral blood. The sequence was collected from a man between 60 and 75 years old with acute or convalescent COVID-19.

The CDR3 is CAWSGPGQGLEAFF. The CDR3 nucleotides are TGTGCCTGGAGTGGACCGGGACAGGGGCTTGAAGCTTTCTTT. This rearrangement joins TRBV30 to TRBJ1-1; TRBD1 aligns across 10 bases. From germline, CDR1 is GTSNPN and CDR2 SVGIG (reference sequence). This CDR3 has 14 residues. The junction had 6 bases not matched to a gene; V was cut back by 1 base and J by 7 bases.